One sample yielded the 9 T cell receptor beta chains listed below, sequenced in a study of beta chain features in type 1 diabetes. No antigen has been assigned to these receptors. Since all of the isolated RNA was reverse transcribed, expressed TCRB transcripts were what got sequenced. Some clones are missing from TCRdb's copy, which holds only in-frame ones; the method was immunoSEQ multiplex PCR. The sample holds hundreds of thousands of clones, over 10% seen once. General observations from the study: TCRB CDR3s from Type 1 diabetes patients were moderately but significantly shorter in all four CD4+ subsets.

The sequenced sample was naive CD4+ T cells from blood. These receptors all come from a man between 18 and 29 years old with type 1 diabetes.

This chain links TRBV5-6 with TRBJ1-1; D ambiguous. Germline CDR1 is SGHDT and CDR2 is YYEEEE. The CDR3 consists of 14 residues. V was trimmed by 4 bases and J by 4 bases, leaving 14 bases between them. The DNA for the CDR3 is TGTGCCAGCAGCCCGGGGATATCCGGCACTGAAGCTTTCTTT. The encoded protein is CASSPGISGTEAFF.

The chain recombines TRBV6-6 with TRBJ1-5; tentatively, D is TRBD1 (5 bases). The CDR3 is made up of 14 amino acids. V gave up 9 bases and J gave up 7 bases, with 19 bases separating them. CDR1 MNHNY and CDR2 SVGAGI come from the germline V gene (reference sequence). Here the CDR3 DNA reads TGTGCCAGTGACCGAGAGGGGCTTTACCAGCCCCAGCATTTT. Translated, it gives CASDREGLYQPQHF.

This clone was picked up a small number of times. The chain uses TRBV9 and TRBJ2-7; 11 positions agree with TRBD2. J gave up 4 bases and V 3 bases, and 3 bases lay outside the gene matches. The CDR3 runs 14 residues. The V gene's germline CDR1 is SGDLS and CDR2 YYNGEE. Here the CDR3 reads CASSASGGPYEQYF. The CDR3 region has the DNA TGTGCCAGCAGCGCTAGCGGGGGGCCTTACGAGCAGTACTTC.

The chain has TRBV30 and TRBJ2-5; D unresolved. The V end lost 3 bases, the J end lost 12 bases, and 14 bases lay between the germline ends. This CDR3 has 11 residues. Germline CDR1 GTSNPN, CDR2 SVGIG (reference sequence). The CDR3 coding sequence is TGTGCCTGGAGACTGACCGGGCCGAAGTACTTC. It yields the protein CAWRLTGPKYF.

This clone was counted only a few times. The chain joins TRBV7-8 to TRBJ2-3; 7 positions match TRBD1. The CDR3 totals 19 residues. CDR1 is SGHVS and CDR2 is FQNEAQ in the germline V gene. V dropped 0 bases and J dropped 5; count of bases not matched to a gene: 17. The CDR3 loop reads CASSLAERDSVRLKDTQYF. CDR3 nucleotides: TGTGCCAGCAGCTTAGCGGAACGGGACAGCGTCCGATTAAAAGATACGCAGTATTTT.

The gene calls are TRBV7-9 and TRBJ2-7, with D tentatively TRBD2 (5 bases). This CDR3 is built from 14 residues. Germline CDR1 and CDR2: SEHNR and FQNEAQ (reference sequence). The V end lost 3 bases, the J end lost 1 base, and 10 bases lay between the germline ends. CDR3 residues: CASSFKGVSYEQYF. In nucleotides, the CDR3 is TGTGCCAGCAGCTTCAAGGGAGTGTCCTACGAGCAGTACTTC.

V and J are TRBV30 and TRBJ1-1, with D uncertain. Germline V CDR1 and CDR2: GTSNPN, SVGIG (reference sequence). The V end lost 4 bases, the J end lost 4 bases, and 10 bases lay between the germline ends. The CDR3 runs 12 residues. The CDR3 DNA follows: TGTGCCTGGACTCATTCCGGCACTGAAGCTTTCTTT. It is translated as CAWTHSGTEAFF.

The J gene is TRBJ2-1, the V gene TRBV6-1; maybe TRBD1 (6 bases). CDR1 and CDR2 (germline): MNHNS, SASEGT. The V end lost 3 bases, the J end lost 5 bases, and 8 bases lay between the germline ends. The CDR3 runs 13 residues. The chain's CDR3 is CASSERQDNEQFF. CDR3 in DNA: TGTGCCAGCAGTGAGAGACAGGACAATGAGCAGTTCTTC.

This clone turned up a few times. Other nucleotide sequences in the sample specify the same CDR3. This chain connects TRBV7-2 to TRBJ1-5; 7 positions match TRBD1. V trimming: 6 bases; J trimming: 5 bases; junction bases outside the gene matches: 4. CDR3 length: 13 amino acids. Germline CDR1 and CDR2: SGHTA and FQGNSA. Written as DNA, the CDR3 is TGTGCCAGCAGTGCCCAGGGGGATCAGCCCCAGCATTTT. It codes for CASSAQGDQPQHF.